The clone carrying this T cell receptor beta chain showed up many times. The antigen remains unidentified. These data are taken from a study of T-cell memory formation after mild COVID-19. Across the study: Clusters were largely donor specific.

Libraries for TCRalpha and TCRbeta carried sample barcodes and unique molecular identifiers via 5'RACE. Each CDR3 protein is one row after TCRdb ran MiXCR on the 5' RACE reads. The sample lists around 50,000 distinct CDR3 sequences, roughly an eighth occurring once. Study-level points and caveats: Pre-infection memory contained some responding clones, which suggested that cross-reactive memory had joined. Later expanders leaned toward CD4+, whereas clones contracting from day 15 to 85 were balanced CD4/CD8.

Between the trimmed V and J ends, which lost 0 bases and 2 bases, there was a span of 14 bases. The CDR3 has 16 residues. The gene calls are TRBV12-3 or TRBV12-4 and TRBJ2-7; D is ambiguous. Sequenced sample: PBMCs or a T cell subset sorted from them (not recorded which). The receptor was derived from a man aged 18 to 35 who had mild COVID-19 (a few samples of this study predate the infection). Cell type and time point are not known. The CDR3, as DNA: TGTGCCAGCAGTTTAGCGGGAAGGGTAGTGCCCTACGAGCAGTACTTC. This sequence encodes CASSLAGRVVPYEQYF.